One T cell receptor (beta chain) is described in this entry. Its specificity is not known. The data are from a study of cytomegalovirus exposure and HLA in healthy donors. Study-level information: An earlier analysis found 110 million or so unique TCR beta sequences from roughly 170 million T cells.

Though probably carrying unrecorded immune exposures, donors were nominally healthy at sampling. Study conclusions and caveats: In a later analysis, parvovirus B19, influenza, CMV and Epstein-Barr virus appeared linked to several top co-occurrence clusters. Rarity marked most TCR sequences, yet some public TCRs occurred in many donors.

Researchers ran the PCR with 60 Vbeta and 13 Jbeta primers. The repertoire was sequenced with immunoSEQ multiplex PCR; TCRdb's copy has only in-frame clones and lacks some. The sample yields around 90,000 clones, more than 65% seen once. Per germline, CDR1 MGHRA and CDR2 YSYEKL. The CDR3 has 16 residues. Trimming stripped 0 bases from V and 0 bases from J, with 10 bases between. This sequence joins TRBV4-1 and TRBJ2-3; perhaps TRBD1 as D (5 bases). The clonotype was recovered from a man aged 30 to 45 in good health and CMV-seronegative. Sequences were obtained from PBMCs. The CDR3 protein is CASSQDQGRSTDTQYF. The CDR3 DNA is TGCGCCAGCAGCCAAGATCAGGGCAGAAGCACAGATACGCAGTATTTT.